This TCR beta chain was obtained from a study of T cells in Graves' hyperthyroidism and ophthalmopathy. Amplified regions were TCR beta CDR3 sequences from RNA transcripts. During a first-round RT-PCR of the TCR CDR3, the HTBI primer set was used. One entry per CDR3 protein results from TCRdb running MiXCR on the multiplex PCR reads. The sample has under 350,000 distinct CDR3 sequences; roughly an eighth are singletons. This clonotype was picked up a small number of times. Source material: blood. This TCR derives from a woman in her 40s with Graves' ophthalmopathy.

CDR3: CASSTRTGIWGDEQYF. The CDR3 coding sequence is TGTGCCAGCTCAACCCGGACAGGGATATGGGGGGACGAGCAGTACTTC. This rearrangement joins TRBV18 to TRBJ2-7, with TRBD1 matching 8 bases. With V trimmed by 5 bases and J by 5 bases, 14 bases remained unmatched. There are 16 residues in the CDR3. CDR1 and CDR2 (germline): KGHSH, LQKENI.